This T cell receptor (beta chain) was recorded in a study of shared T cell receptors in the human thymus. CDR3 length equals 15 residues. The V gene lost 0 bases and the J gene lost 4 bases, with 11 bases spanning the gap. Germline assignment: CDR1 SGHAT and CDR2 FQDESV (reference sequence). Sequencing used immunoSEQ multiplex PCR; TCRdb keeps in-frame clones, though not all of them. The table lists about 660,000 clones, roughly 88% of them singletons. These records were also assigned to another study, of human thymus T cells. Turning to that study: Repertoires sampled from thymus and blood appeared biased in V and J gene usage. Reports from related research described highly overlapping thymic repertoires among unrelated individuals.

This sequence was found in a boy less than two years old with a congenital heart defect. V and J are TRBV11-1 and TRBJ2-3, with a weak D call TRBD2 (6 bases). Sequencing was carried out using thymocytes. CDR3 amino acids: CASSLAPGAADTQYF. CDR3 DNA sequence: TGTGCCAGCAGCTTAGCGCCGGGAGCCGCAGATACGCAGTATTTT.